This is a list of T cell receptor beta chains from one sample in a study of T cell changes during pregnancy in multiple sclerosis. Produced via immunoSEQ multiplex PCR; TCRdb's table is partial and in-frame only. The sample has around 58,000 clones, around nine tenths seen once. The specimen was peripheral blood, collected before pregnancy. The receptors come from a female donor with multiple sclerosis, enrolled in a pregnancy study. CDR3s include the opening cysteine and the closing phenylalanine or tryptophan. A D gene is named only where the DNA matches it firmly. Size is omitted from some rows. Given values are once, few, many or a class for expanded clones.

V	length	size	J	D	CDR3	DNA
TRBV15	10	NA	TRBJ2-3	NA	CAAGGGTQYF	TGTGCCGCTGGTGGAGGGACGCAGTATTTT
TRBV7-3	16	NA	TRBJ2-1	TRBD1	CASSLGGQGSWDEQFF	TGTGCCAGCAGCTTAGGAGGACAGGGGAGTTGGGATGAGCAGTTCTTC
TRBV5-1	13	NA	TRBJ1-1	NA	CASSLGWHTEAFF	TGCGCCAGCAGCTTGGGGTGGCACACTGAAGCTTTCTTT
TRBV2	14	NA	TRBJ2-5	NA	CASRAQTAKETQYF	TGTGCCAGCAGGGCTCAAACAGCTAAAGAGACCCAGTACTTC
TRBV5-5	17	few	TRBJ1-3	TRBD1	CASSDNPGGASGNTIYF	TGTGCCAGCAGCGACAATCCAGGGGGCGCCTCTGGAAACACCATATATTTT
TRBV30	13	NA	TRBJ1-1	NA	CAWSVGRAAEAFF	TGTGCCTGGAGTGTAGGGCGGGCCGCTGAAGCTTTCTTT
TRBV18	15	NA	TRBJ2-7	NA	CASSPPVAGGDEQYF	TGTGCCAGCTCACCACCCGTCGCGGGCGGGGACGAGCAGTACTTC
TRBV6-5	15	NA	TRBJ1-1	NA	CASSYLGLKNTEAFF	TGTGCCAGCAGTTATCTTGGGCTGAAGAACACTGAAGCTTTCTTT
TRBV5-6	13	NA	TRBJ2-3	TRBD2	CASRTGLAGGLYF	TGTGCCAGCAGGACGGGACTAGCGGGGGGACTCTATTTT
TRBV19	15	once	TRBJ1-2	TRBD1	CASSIDGQGVSGYTF	TGTGCCAGTAGTATAGACGGACAGGGGGTAAGCGGCTACACCTTC
TRBV4-2	14	NA	TRBJ1-2	NA	CASSQALLSYVYTF	TGTGCCAGCAGCCAAGCACTGCTCTCGTACGTATACACCTTC
TRBV9	16	NA	TRBJ2-1	TRBD1	CASSPRIGQGYNEQFF	TGTGCCAGCAGCCCCAGGATTGGACAGGGGTACAATGAGCAGTTCTTC
TRBV2	14	NA	TRBJ1-1	TRBD1	CATSRQDRETEAFF	TGTGCCACCTCCCGACAAGACAGGGAAACTGAAGCTTTCTTT
TRBV7-8	15	NA	TRBJ2-3	TRBD2	CASSLVAGGTDTQYF	TGTGCCAGCAGCTTAGTGGCGGGGGGCACAGATACGCAGTATTTT
TRBV9	18	NA	TRBJ2-2	NA	CASSPLRGGATNTGELFF	TGTGCCAGCAGCCCCCTGAGAGGGGGGGCAACCAACACCGGGGAGCTGTTTTTT
TRBV18	13	NA	TRBJ1-2	NA	CASSPGQNYGYTF	TGTGCCAGCTCACCTGGACAGAACTATGGCTACACCTTC
TRBV25-1	14	NA	TRBJ1-1	TRBD1	CASSEDRGWKSAFF	TGTGCCAGCAGTGAAGACAGGGGGTGGAAGTCGGCTTTCTTT
TRBV10-3	15	NA	TRBJ2-7	NA	CAISEGDPGRYEQYF	TGTGCCATCAGTGAGGGGGACCCTGGGAGGTACGAGCAGTACTTC
TRBV5-6	13	NA	TRBJ1-2	NA	CASSLGGGYGYTF	TGTGCCAGCAGCTTGGGGGGAGGCTATGGCTACACCTTC
TRBV11-2	16	NA	TRBJ1-2	NA	CASSLEGGVGNYGYTF	TGTGCCAGCAGCTTAGAAGGCGGGGTTGGAAACTATGGCTACACCTTC
TRBV15	15	NA	TRBJ2-4	TRBD1	CATSRSGTGQNIQYF	TGTGCCACCAGCAGATCGGGGACAGGGCAAAACATTCAGTACTTC
TRBV27	14	NA	TRBJ1-2	NA	CASSFKTGVYGYTF	TGTGCCAGCAGTTTTAAGACAGGCGTCTATGGCTACACCTTC
TRBV15	17	NA	TRBJ1-6	TRBD1	CATSRADRGLRNSPLHF	TGTGCCACCAGCAGGGCGGACAGGGGGCTCAGGAATTCACCCCTCCACTTT
TRBV19	15	once	TRBJ1-5	TRBD1	CASSWPGGRVQPQHF	TGTGCCAGTAGTTGGCCAGGGGGCAGAGTTCAGCCCCAGCATTTT
TRBV19	16	NA	TRBJ1-2	TRBD1	CASSYKQGGSSYGYTF	TGTGCCAGTAGTTATAAACAGGGGGGATCGAGCTATGGCTACACCTTC
TRBV7-6	13	NA	TRBJ2-1	TRBD2	CASRIAGGNEQFF	TGTGCCAGCAGAATAGCGGGGGGCAATGAGCAGTTCTTC
TRBV7-2	15	NA	TRBJ1-1	NA	CASSPYAGGVLEAFF	TGTGCCAGCAGCCCCTATGCCGGGGGGGTATTAGAAGCTTTCTTT
TRBV18	14	NA	TRBJ1-4	NA	CASSRDSFNEKLFF	TGTGCCAGCTCACGCGACAGCTTCAATGAAAAACTGTTTTTT
TRBV7-2	15	NA	TRBJ1-1	NA	CASSLEPGVGTEAFF	TGTGCCAGCAGCTTAGAGCCGGGAGTGGGGACTGAAGCTTTCTTT
TRBV18	14	NA	TRBJ1-2	NA	CASSPLTGTQGYTF	TGTGCCAGCTCACCGTTAACAGGGACGCAAGGCTACACCTTC
TRBV19	14	NA	TRBJ2-5	TRBD1	CASSFGQGRETQYF	TGTGCCAGTAGTTTTGGACAGGGTAGGGAGACCCAGTACTTC
TRBV7-2	15	NA	TRBJ1-2	NA	CASNSLGGDGYGYTF	TGTGCCAGCAACTCCCTTGGGGGGGACGGCTATGGCTACACCTTC
TRBV7-3	15	NA	TRBJ2-1	NA	CASSPGAATYNEQFF	TGTGCCAGCAGCCCAGGGGCGGCTACCTACAATGAGCAGTTCTTC
TRBV25-1	15	NA	TRBJ2-5	TRBD2	CASSTPGLAEETQYF	TGTGCCAGCAGCACCCCGGGACTAGCGGAAGAGACCCAGTACTTC
TRBV7-8	15	NA	TRBJ1-2	NA	CASSLRQANRGGYTF	TGTGCCAGCAGCTTACGTCAGGCTAACCGGGGGGGCTACACCTTC
TRBV5-1	16	NA	TRBJ1-6	TRBD1	CASSPFLDRGNSPLHF	TGCGCCAGTAGCCCCTTTTTAGACAGGGGAAATTCACCCCTCCACTTT
TRBV5-1	12	NA	TRBJ1-2	NA	CASSLDTYGYTF	TGCGCCAGCAGCTTGGACACCTATGGCTACACCTTC
TRBV29-1	15	NA	TRBJ1-1	TRBD1	CSVAYRGQENTEAFF	TGCAGCGTTGCTTACAGGGGCCAGGAGAACACTGAAGCTTTCTTT
TRBV6-6	15	NA	TRBJ2-7	NA	CASSITGSKVYEQYF	TGTGCCAGCAGTATCACAGGGTCTAAAGTTTACGAGCAGTACTTC
TRBV9	14	NA	TRBJ1-1	NA	CASSATVSSTEAFF	TGTGCCAGCAGCGCGACAGTTTCCAGCACTGAAGCTTTCTTT
TRBV6-1	12	many	TRBJ1-5	NA	CASSEFDQPQHF	TGTGCCAGCAGTGAATTCGATCAGCCCCAGCATTTT
TRBV9	12	NA	TRBJ1-2	NA	CASSGSNYGYTF	TGTGCCAGCTCGGGATCTAACTATGGCTACACCTTC
TRBV6-4	12	NA	TRBJ1-1	NA	CASSQSVTGAFF	TGTGCCAGCAGTCAAAGCGTAACGGGAGCTTTCTTT
TRBV9	16	NA	TRBJ2-3	TRBD1	CASSPNTGVGTDTQYF	TGTGCCAGCAGCCCAAACACAGGGGTCGGCACAGATACGCAGTATTTT
TRBV5-4	16	NA	TRBJ2-1	TRBD1	CASSPGTGSGHNEQFF	TGTGCCAGCAGCCCGGGGACAGGCTCGGGGCACAATGAGCAGTTCTTC